The text below deals with one T cell receptor (beta chain). The sample comes from a study of CD8+CD57+ T cells in acquired aplastic anemia. The germline V and J ends were trimmed by 1 base and 14 bases, with 23 bases remaining between them. Germline assignment: CDR1 SGHTA and CDR2 FQGNSA. This CDR3 has 15 residues. Genomic DNA served as template for TCR beta VDJ and CDR3 profiling. TCRdb itself ran the reads through MiXCR, one entry per CDR3 protein. The profile covers just over 400,000 distinct CDR3 sequences, with 65% to 80% appearing a single time and 4% taken by the ten largest. V is TRBV7-2 and J is TRBJ1-2, with a weak D call TRBD1 (6 bases). The clonotype originates from a human donor in good health, serving as a control. Sequencing was performed on sorted CD4+, CD8+, or CD8+CD57+ T cells (not recorded which) from PBMCs. The CDR3 here is CASSLGPGVKPQHTF. For the CDR3, the DNA is TGTGCCAGCAGCTTAGGGCCAGGGGTTAAGCCCCAGCATACCTTC.